These 20 T cell receptor beta chains were sequenced from one sample in a study of CD8 T cells in ankylosing spondylitis. TCRdb processed the 5' RACE reads anew with MiXCR; each CDR3 protein has one entry. The sample carries 180,000 or so distinct CDR3 sequences, under 14% recorded once. The sequenced sample was blood, either unsorted or a sorted T cell fraction (not recorded which). Source of these receptors: a male donor with ankylosing spondylitis or in good health (not recorded which).

The gene calls are TRBV3-1 and TRBJ2-7; 10 bases are shared with TRBD2. Germline loops: CDR1 LGHDT, CDR2 YNNKEL (reference sequence). This CDR3 region has 14 residues. The V segment lost 3 bases and the J segment 6 bases; nucleotides outside the gene matches: 5. The CDR3 region has the DNA TGTGCCAGCAGCCAGGGACTAGCGCGTAGCGAGCAGTACTTC. This sequence encodes CASSQGLARSEQYF.

This clonotype was picked up many times. The chain employs TRBV10-3 and TRBJ2-1; 11 bases are a match to TRBD2. The CDR3 is made up of 16 amino acids. Germline lookup yields CDR1 ENHRY and CDR2 SYGVKD. The V and J ends lost 4 bases and 4 bases, in that order; junction bases with no gene match: 6. CDR3 sequence (DNA): TGTGCCATCAGTGTAACCGGGACTAGCGGTTACAATGAGCAGTTCTTC. It is translated as CAISVTGTSGYNEQFF.

This clonotype was counted many times. The chain carries TRBV30 and TRBJ2-1; 8 bases map to TRBD2. J gave up 11 bases and V 0 bases, and 9 bases lay outside the gene matches. Germline CDR1 and CDR2: GTSNPN and SVGIG (reference sequence). The CDR3 loop spans 14 amino acids. DNA for the CDR3: TGTGCCTGGAGTGTACCGGGAGGGCCGCTAAAGCAGTTCTTC. Encoded protein: CAWSVPGGPLKQFF. Variable domain in full (rest from reference TRBV30 and TRBJ2-1): SQTIHQWPATLVQPVGSPLSLECTVEGTSNPNLYWYRQAAGRGLQLLFYSVGIGQISSEVPQNLSASRPQDRQFILSSKKLLLSDSGFYLCAWSVPGGPLKQFFGPGTRLTVL.

The sample holds many counts of this clonotype. The chain employs TRBV6-5 and TRBJ1-2; TRBD1 is a possible D gene (6 bases). The V gene lost 4 bases and the J gene lost 0 bases, with 12 bases spanning the gap. This CDR3 region has 15 residues. Germline V CDR1 and CDR2: MNHEY, SVGAGI. The CDR3 DNA sequence: TGTGCCAGCAGTTCCACAGGGCTAGCTAACTATGGCTACACCTTC. Translation gives CASSSTGLANYGYTF.

This clonotype was detected ten times or more. A read error may produce the germline difference seen at one junction end. The V call is TRBV12-3 or TRBV12-4, the J call TRBJ2-2, with D possibly matching TRBD2 (6 bases). This CDR3 spans 14 amino acids. In DNA form, the CDR3 reads TGCGCCAGCAGCTTGGCCGGGGGCACCGGGGAGCTGTTTTTT. This gives the protein CASSLAGGTGELFF.

This clonotype was observed many times. This could be a read error, since a much larger clone is one nucleotide away. The rearrangement joins TRBV4-2 to TRBJ2-1; D call uncertain. The CDR3 runs to 13 residues. Trimming took 1 base from V and 2 from J, leaving 3 bases between them. Germline assignment: CDR1 LGHNA and CDR2 YNFKEQ. CDR3 coding DNA: TGTGCCAGCAGCCAAGGGCCCTACAATGAGCAGTTCTTC. Its translation is CASSQGPYNEQFF.

This clonotype has a count of ten or more. The chain couples TRBV15 to TRBJ2-2; weak D call: TRBD1 (6 bases). Trimming left V 4 bases short and J 4 bases short, with 13 bases between. CDR3 length: 15 residues. The germline gives CDR1 LNHNV, CDR2 YYDKDF (reference sequence). For the CDR3, the DNA is TGTGCCACCAGCATCAGGGGTATTGGCACCGGGGAGCTGTTTTTT. Encoded protein: CATSIRGIGTGELFF. The whole variable domain, filled in from reference TRBV15 and TRBJ2-2, reads DAMVIQNPRYQVTQFGKPVTLSCSQTLNHNVMYWYQQKSSQAPKLLFHYYDKDFNNEADTPDNFQSRRPNTSFCFLDIRSPGLGDTAMYLCATSIRGIGTGELFFGEGSRLTVL.

As concerns this clonotype: A much larger clone sits a single nucleotide away, making a read error possible. This chain connects TRBV5-1 to TRBJ1-1; 7 positions agree with TRBD1. The germline gives CDR1 SGHRS, CDR2 YFSETQ. The length of the CDR3 is 13 residues. V gave up 2 bases and J gave up 8 bases; unmatched junction bases: 6. The chain's CDR3 is CASSFGTDHEAFF. CDR3 coding DNA: TGCGCCAGCAGCTTCGGGACAGACCACGAAGCTTTCTTT. The full variable domain, its missing parts supplied by reference TRBV5-1 and TRBJ1-1, is KAGVTQTPRYLIKTRGQQVTLSCSPISGHRSVSWYQQTPGQGLQFLFEYFSETQRNKGNFPGRFSGRQFSNSRSEMNVSTLELGDSALYLCASSFGTDHEAFFGQGTRLTVV.

As concerns this clonotype: Given a much more abundant clone one base away, this may be a read error. This chain joins TRBV20-1 and TRBJ2-3; TRBD2 matches 15 bases. From germline, CDR1 is DFQATT and CDR2 SNEGSKA (reference sequence). The CDR3 runs to 17 residues. This chain's CDR3 is CCARDWTSGRGTDTQYF. In nucleotides, the CDR3 is TGCTGTGCTAGAGATTGGACTAGCGGGAGGGGGACAGATACGCAGTATTTT.

The gene calls are TRBV5-5 and TRBJ2-5; no reliable D call. V lost 7 bases and J lost 0, with 10 bases in between. Germline V lookup: CDR1 SGHKS, CDR2 YYEKEE (reference sequence). The CDR3 spans 13 residues. CDR3 DNA: TGTGCCAGCTCCTGGGGAAACCAAGAGACCCAGTACTTC. Encoded protein: CASSWGNQETQYF.

This clonotype came up many times. Here the CDR3 DNA reads TGTGCCAGCAGCACTGATCCCCGGGGGTTCAACAATGAGCAGTTCTTC. Residues: CASSTDPRGFNNEQFF. The chain carries TRBV9 and TRBJ2-1, with a weak D call TRBD2 (6 bases). Germline values: CDR1 SGDLS, CDR2 YYNGEE. The CDR3 loop spans 16 amino acids. With 4 bases removed from V and 5 bases from J, the gap between germline ends came to 19 bases.

On this clonotype itself: The junction shows a germline mismatch at one end, possibly a read error. This chain joins TRBV7-8 and TRBJ2-1, with D possibly being TRBD1 (7 bases). The germline V gene encodes CDR1 SGHVS and CDR2 FQNEAQ. The CDR3 covers 16 residues. CDR3 coding DNA: TGTGCCAGCAGCCCCGACAGGGAGGCGTCCTGCAATGAGCAGTTCTTC. Encoded protein: CASSPDREASCNEQFF. The whole variable domain, remainder taken from reference TRBV7-8 and TRBJ2-1, is GAGVSQSPRYKVAKRGQDVALRCDPISGHVSLFWYQQALGQGPEFLTYFQNEAQLDKSGLPSDRFFAERPEGSVSTLKIQRTQQEDSAVYLCASSPDREASCNEQFFGPGTRLTVL.

The chain is built from TRBV5-1 and TRBJ2-5; the match to TRBD2 covers 11 bases. Looked up from germline, CDR1 is SGHRS and CDR2 is YFSETQ. This CDR3 region has 15 residues. With 5 bases clipped from V and 3 bases from J, the junction kept 6 bases outside the gene matches. The CDR3 DNA follows: TGCGCCAGCAGAATGATACTAGCGGGGGAAGAGACCCAGTACTTC. Translation: CASRMILAGEETQYF.

Ten or more counts support this clonotype. The chain uses TRBV12-3 or TRBV12-4 and TRBJ1-1; no definite D call. This CDR3 is built from 17 residues. V gave up 3 bases and J gave up 0 bases, with 17 bases separating them. CDR3 sequence: CASSFERTDGMNTEAFF. For the CDR3, the DNA is TGTGCCAGCAGTTTCGAGAGGACTGACGGTATGAACACTGAAGCTTTCTTT.

This clonotype turned up a few times. The V call is TRBV7-8, the J call TRBJ2-4, with 9 nucleotides matching TRBD2. J was trimmed by 7 bases and V by 5 bases; bases with no gene match: 21. CDR1 and CDR2 (germline): SGHVS, FQNEAQ. CDR3 size: 19 residues. This CDR3 is CASSRQSRLAASYSNIQYF. The CDR3 region has the DNA TGTGCCAGCAGCCGACAATCACGACTAGCGGCGTCATACTCGAACATTCAGTACTTC.

This clonotype was observed a few times. This sequence joins TRBV11-1 and TRBJ1-2; D remains unclear. The CDR3 is 14 residues long. Trimming removed 1 base at V and 6 bases at J, with 12 bases between. Germline-derived CDR1 and CDR2 are SGHAT and FQDESV (reference sequence). The CDR3 DNA reads as TGTGCCAGCAGCTTAGGGGCTCAGATGGATGGCTACACCTTC. It is translated as CASSLGAQMDGYTF.

This clonotype was detected a few times. The chain is built from TRBV10-1 and TRBJ2-5; 7 bases are shared with TRBD1. The germline V gene has CDR1 WNHNN and CDR2 SYGVQD (reference sequence). The CDR3 extends over 14 amino acids. V dropped 4 bases and J dropped 7; count of bases not matched to a gene: 9. In nucleotides, the CDR3 is TGCGCCAGCAGTGTCGGACAGGAGCCATGGACCCAGTACTTC. Amino acids: CASSVGQEPWTQYF.

This clonotype was counted only a few times. One end of the junction fails to match germline, which may point to a read error. J is TRBJ2-6 and V is TRBV7-2, with D unclear. The CDR3 has 15 amino acids. Germline CDR1 is SGHTA and CDR2 is FQGNSA. CDR3 coding DNA: TGTGCCAGCAGCTTAGATCTAGGTCCGTCCAATGTCCTGACTTTC. This translates into CASSLDLGPSNVLTF.

This clonotype showed up many times. The chain couples TRBV9 to TRBJ2-5, with D perhaps TRBD1 or TRBD2 (5 bases each). V was cut by 2 bases and J by 4 bases, with 15 bases left in between. The CDR3 has 15 amino acids. Germline V lookup: CDR1 SGDLS, CDR2 YYNGEE. The CDR3 loop is CASSVTPLGGETQYF. DNA for the CDR3: TGTGCCAGCAGCGTTACCCCCCTTGGGGGAGAGACCCAGTACTTC.

This clonotype was picked up many times. This chain uses TRBV3-1 with TRBJ2-3; unclear D gene. The V gene lost 4 bases and the J gene lost 1 base, with 6 bases spanning the gap. Germline CDR1 LGHDT, CDR2 YNNKEL (reference sequence). This CDR3 has 13 residues. CDR3 bases: TGTGCCAGCAGCCCTGGAGGCACAGATACGCAGTATTTT. Translation gives CASSPGGTDTQYF.